The present T cell receptor beta chain was sequenced within a study of CD8+ T cells in alopecia areata. Background on the study: Treatment ran 6 to 18 months, with 6 months of follow-up afterward. By percentage of affected scalp area, the severity of treated patients was scored. Whole-study findings and limits: More clonal than normal scalp was lesional scalp, particularly alopecia totalis/universalis.

Treatment described: oral pan-JAK inhibitor, 5-10 mg twice daily. In alopecia areata patients, both lesional scalp punch biopsies and peripheral blood were collected. Remarks on this clone: Antigen specificity is unknown.

As the sequencing template, cDNA was produced by extracting RNA and reverse transcribing it. Repertoires were generated with immunoSEQ multiplex PCR, while TCRdb's copy carries only in-frame clones and drops some. The sample holds 130,000 or so clones, approximately 90% seen once. V gave up 2 bases and J gave up 3 bases, with 11 bases separating them. This CDR3 contains 14 residues. Looked up from germline, CDR1 is LNHDA and CDR2 is SQIVND (reference sequence). The rearrangement uses TRBV19 and TRBJ2-7, with a possible D match to TRBD1 (6 bases). The sequence was obtained from a human donor with alopecia areata. The source was CD8+ T cells sorted from blood, collected at week 4, from a patient treated with tofacitinib. The DNA for the CDR3 is TGTGCCAGTAGTATAACAGGGAATGGCTACGAGCAGTACTTC. It specifies CASSITGNGYEQYF.